This T cell receptor (beta chain) derives from a study of T cells in Graves' hyperthyroidism and ophthalmopathy. Germline V gene data show CDR1 as KGHDR and CDR2 as SFDVKD. Trimming shortened V by 2 bases and J by 3 bases, and 19 bases separated the two germline ends. The CDR3 is 17 residues long. At least ten counts were recorded for this clonotype. Amplification yielded TCR beta CDR3 regions, with RNA transcripts as the source. TCR CDR3 regions were first amplified by RT-PCR with HTBI primers. TCRdb re-called the multiplex PCR reads through MiXCR, storing one row per CDR3 protein. The repertoire holds a few hundred thousand distinct CDR3 sequences, about a sixth seen once, with 6.5% to 8% in the top ten.

The clonotype was recovered from a woman aged 30 to 39 with Graves' hyperthyroidism. The rearrangement uses TRBV24-1 and TRBJ2-7; TRBD1 or TRBD2 may be the D gene (6 bases each). Input material: blood. CDR3 DNA sequence: TGTGCCACCAGTGATTGGGGTACTAGCAGGGGAGACTACGAGCAGTACTTC. Translation gives CATSDWGTSRGDYEQYF.